These T cell receptor beta chains were read from a single sample in a study of vaccination effects on CD4 cells after COVID-19. Profiling relied on immunoSEQ multiplex PCR, and the TCRdb table lists in-frame clones only, not all of them. The data show roughly 19,000 clones, roughly 70% seen once. Their recognized antigens are unknown. The sample consisted of CD4+ T cells from PBMCs cultured with HCoV-NL63 spike peptides, taken before COVID-19 vaccination. These receptors were obtained from a human donor who received a COVID-19 vaccine. The CDR3 runs from the conserved cysteine through the conserved F or W. The D gene is left open where the match is weak. Not all rows give a size; the values are once, few, many and, for expanded clones, a class.

J | V | size | D | CDR3 | DNA
TRBJ2-6 | TRBV5-4 | . | . | CASSLDVSGANVLTF | TGTGCCAGCAGCTTGGATGTCTCTGGGGCCAACGTCCTGACTTTC
TRBJ1-6 | TRBV3-1/TRBV3-2 | . | . | CASSQEGRSSYNSPLHF | TGTGCCAGCAGCCAAGAAGGGCGCAGCTCCTATAATTCACCCCTCCACTTT
TRBJ2-3 | TRBV5-1 | . | TRBD2 | CASSLGGGAADTQYF | TGCGCCAGCAGCTTGGGCGGGGGGGCGGCAGATACGCAGTATTTT
TRBJ2-7 | TRBV10-3 | . | TRBD2 | CAISETGTSGYEQYF | TGTGCCATCAGTGAGACAGGGACTAGCGGATACGAGCAGTACTTC
TRBJ2-1 | TRBV18 | few | . | CASSQRTDNEQFF | TGTGCCAGCTCACAAAGGACAGACAATGAGCAGTTCTTC
TRBJ2-7 | TRBV10-3 | . | . | CAISGRPGLSYEQYF | TGTGCCATCAGTGGTAGACCGGGATTATCTTACGAGCAGTACTTC
TRBJ1-5 | TRBV19 | . | . | CASSIGGGSNQPQHF | TGTGCCAGTAGTATCGGCGGTGGGAGCAATCAGCCCCAGCATTTT
TRBJ2-1 | TRBV5-6 | . | . | CASSGILAGMSNEQFF | TGTGCCAGCAGCGGTATACTAGCTGGCATGAGTAATGAGCAGTTCTTC
TRBJ2-5 | TRBV7-9 | few | . | CASSWYSQETQYF | TGTGCCAGCAGCTGGTACAGTCAAGAGACCCAGTACTTC
TRBJ2-3 | TRBV7-2 | medium-sized | . | CASSLDPASLTDTQYF | TGTGCCAGCAGCTTAGATCCGGCGTCCCTTACAGATACGCAGTATTTT
TRBJ1-4 | TRBV5-4 | once | . | CASSLRTGTNEKLFF | TGTGCCAGCAGCCTTCGGACCGGTACTAATGAAAAACTGTTTTTT
TRBJ1-1 | TRBV5-5 | . | . | CASSLGWGLGAEAFF | TGTGCCAGCAGCTTGGGTTGGGGTTTGGGGGCTGAAGCTTTCTTT
TRBJ1-1 | TRBV19 | . | TRBD1 | CATRTGATGTEAFF | TGTGCCACTAGGACAGGCGCAACGGGTACTGAAGCTTTCTTT
TRBJ1-2 | TRBV5-1 | . | . | CASSLAGEYTF | TGCGCCAGCAGCTTGGCGGGGGAATACACCTTC
TRBJ1-4 | TRBV7-6 | . | . | CASGSRTNSYLFF | TGTGCCAGCGGCTCGAGGACAAACTCTTATCTGTTTTTT
TRBJ1-1 | TRBV6-5 | . | . | CASRSLQGNTEAFF | TGTGCCAGCAGGAGTTTACAGGGGAACACTGAAGCTTTCTTT
TRBJ1-2 | TRBV27 | few | . | CASSFGRGHGYTF | TGTGCCAGCAGTTTCGGCAGGGGACATGGCTACACCTTC
TRBJ1-1 | TRBV5-1 | few | TRBD1 | CASSGTVNTEAFF | TGCGCCAGCAGCGGGACAGTGAACACTGAAGCTTTCTTT
TRBJ2-3 | TRBV5-1 | . | TRBD2 | CASSFTGTSGRRGDTQYF | TGCGCCAGCAGCTTTACCGGGACTAGCGGGAGAAGAGGAGATACGCAGTATTTT
TRBJ2-1 | TRBV6-2/TRBV6-3 | . | . | CASSYLRGLEAYNEQFF | TGTGCCAGCAGTTATCTGAGGGGACTCGAAGCCTACAATGAGCAGTTCTTC